What follows are 18 T cell receptor beta chains derived from one specimen sequenced in a study of CD4 T cells in relation to SARS-CoV-2 and coronaviruses. The data were produced by immunoSEQ multiplex PCR, yet TCRdb's version contains in-frame clones alone and is incomplete. The profile shows approximately 25,000 clones, over 70% of them singletons. No cognate antigen is known for these TCRs. Unexposed donor CD4+ T cells date from 2011-2018, before the COVID-19 pandemic. After more than eight days of culture, CD4+ T cells were isolated. The sequenced material came from CD4+ T cells from PBMCs, cultured in vitro. Source of these receptors: a human donor in good health.

This rearrangement joins TRBV9 to TRBJ2-7; tentatively, D is TRBD1 (6 bases). The CDR3 has 12 amino acids. Germline CDR1 is SGDLS and CDR2 is YYNGEE. V lost 0 bases and J lost 6, with 7 bases in between. The CDR3 region has the DNA TGTGCCAGCAGCGTAGAAGGGGGCGAGCAGTACTTC. The encoded protein is CASSVEGGEQYF.

The V call is TRBV19, the J call TRBJ2-3; D is perhaps TRBD2 (7 bases). The length of the CDR3 is 19 residues. The V gene lost 6 bases and the J gene lost 1 base, with 26 bases spanning the gap. Germline CDR1 is LNHDA and CDR2 is SQIVND (reference sequence). CDR3 in amino acids: CASRSVVAEKGGGTDTQYF. DNA for the CDR3: TGTGCCAGTAGGTCGGTAGTGGCCGAAAAAGGGGGGGGCACAGATACGCAGTATTTT.

The V and J genes are TRBV28 and TRBJ2-3, with 10 bases fitting TRBD2. The CDR3 has 16 amino acids. The germline V gene encodes CDR1 MDHEN and CDR2 SYDVKM. V shed 6 bases, J shed 5 bases, and the junction held 11 bases outside the gene matches. This chain's CDR3 is CASRTWGLAKKDTQYF. DNA of the CDR3: TGTGCCAGCAGGACCTGGGGACTAGCGAAGAAAGATACGCAGTATTTT.

The genes are TRBV18 and TRBJ1-4; 12 nucleotides match TRBD1. The ends lost 1 base at V and 0 bases at J; junction bases unmatched: 6. Germline loops: CDR1 KGHSH, CDR2 LQKENI. The CDR3 is 19 amino acids. CDR3: CASSPRAGQGATTNEKLFF. The DNA of the CDR3 is TGTGCCAGCTCACCACGAGCGGGACAGGGGGCCACAACTAATGAAAAACTGTTTTTT.

The V gene is TRBV28, the J gene TRBJ2-3, with TRBD1 identical over 10 bases. This CDR3 has 16 amino acids. Germline V gene data show CDR1 as MDHEN and CDR2 as SYDVKM. The junction had 6 bases not matched to a gene; V was cut back by 6 bases and J by 0 bases. The CDR3 DNA reads TGTGCCAGCAGCCCACCGGGACAGGGGAGCACAGATACGCAGTATTTT. It translates to CASSPPGQGSTDTQYF.

This sequence joins TRBV7-8 and TRBJ2-7, with 7 bases aligning to TRBD1. The length of the CDR3 is 13 residues. In germline, CDR1 is SGHVS, CDR2 FQNEAQ. Trimming cost V 3 bases and J 2 bases; bases outside gene matches: 1. The CDR3, as DNA: TGTGCCAGCAGCTTGGGACAGCCCTACGAGCAGTACTTC. Translated: CASSLGQPYEQYF.

A single count supports this clone. J is TRBJ1-1 and V is TRBV2; 8 positions match TRBD1. The CDR3 is 15 residues long. Losses at the gene ends were 4 bases for V and 5 bases for J; bases not matched to a gene: 9. Germline V gene data show CDR1 as SNHLY and CDR2 as FYNNEI. The CDR3 region is CASSVSQGDGTEAFF. The DNA for the CDR3 is TGTGCCAGCAGTGTTTCACAGGGGGATGGAACTGAAGCTTTCTTT. The entire variable domain, with the rest obtained from reference TRBV2 and TRBJ1-1, is as follows: EPEVTQTPSHQVTQMGQEVILRCVPISNHLYFYWYRQILGQKVEFLVSFYNNEISEKSEIFDDQFSVERPDGSNFTLKIRSTKLEDSAMYFCASSVSQGDGTEAFFGQGTRLTVV.

The rearrangement uses TRBV2 and TRBJ2-1; D unresolved. The V end was cut by 4 bases, the J end by 0 bases, with 10 bases between. The CDR3 sequence is 15 residues long. Germline V CDR1 and CDR2: SNHLY, FYNNEI. The CDR3, as DNA: TGTGCCAGCAGTGTCAAGAGAAGCTCCTACAATGAGCAGTTCTTC. Residues: CASSVKRSSYNEQFF. The variable domain in full, with the rest retrieved from reference TRBV2 and TRBJ2-1, is EPEVTQTPSHQVTQMGQEVILRCVPISNHLYFYWYRQILGQKVEFLVSFYNNEISEKSEIFDDQFSVERPDGSNFTLKIRSTKLEDSAMYFCASSVKRSSYNEQFFGPGTRLTVL.

The CDR3 DNA reads TGTGCCAGCAGCCGCGGTGCAGTTAACACCGGGGAGCTGTTTTTT. It codes for CASSRGAVNTGELFF. The rearrangement links TRBV5-4 to TRBJ2-2; D not resolved. With 4 bases removed from V and 2 bases from J, the gap between germline ends came to 12 bases. The CDR3 length is 15 residues. CDR1 and CDR2 from the germline V gene are SGHNT and YYREEE (reference sequence).

The sample holds a few counts of this clone. V gene TRBV7-7 combines with J gene TRBJ1-1; D not certain. The CDR3 covers 15 residues. Germline CDR1 is SSHAT and CDR2 is FNYEAQ (reference sequence). Trimming cost V 5 bases and J 11 bases, with 24 bases left between them. The CDR3 reads CASSVGPLRPTGAFF. CDR3 sequence (DNA): TGTGCCAGCAGCGTCGGCCCTCTTAGACCAACGGGGGCTTTCTTT.

The chain links TRBV11-2 to TRBJ1-4; D unresolved. The CDR3 runs 15 residues. Trimming shortened V by 0 bases and J by 8 bases, and 13 bases separated the two germline ends. Germline V gives CDR1 SGHAT, CDR2 FQNNGV. CDR3 in amino acids: CASSLDYWAEEKLFF. The CDR3 region has the DNA TGTGCCAGCAGCTTAGATTACTGGGCAGAGGAAAAACTGTTTTTT.

This CDR3 is CASSQSQESNQPQHF. DNA of the CDR3: TGTGCCAGCAGCCAAAGTCAGGAAAGCAATCAGCCCCAGCATTTT. The V and J genes are TRBV4-2 and TRBJ1-5; the D is unclear. V lost 2 bases and J 1 base, leaving 9 bases between the germline ends. The CDR3 length is 15 residues. CDR1 is LGHNA and CDR2 is YNFKEQ in the germline V gene.

This clone is a singleton in its sample. The rearrangement joins TRBV21-1 to TRBJ1-1. TRBV21-1 is noted as a pseudogene. This CDR3 spans 15 amino acids. As DNA, the CDR3 is TGTGCCAGCAGCGGGGGGCGGAGGGAGGACACTGAAGCTTTCTTT. Protein sequence: CASSGGRREDTEAFF.

The J gene is TRBJ2-7, the V gene TRBV7-2; TRBD2 matches at 11 bases. With 5 bases clipped from V and 4 bases from J, the junction kept 7 bases outside the gene matches. The CDR3 length is 15 residues. Germline CDR1 reads SGHTA; CDR2 reads FQGNSA. CDR3 amino acids: CASSPLAGDLYEQYF. The CDR3 nucleotides are TGTGCCAGCAGCCCACTAGCGGGAGATTTGTACGAGCAGTACTTC. Combining the CDR3 with reference TRBV7-2 and TRBJ2-7 gives the whole variable domain GAGVSQSPSNKVTEKGKDVELRCDPISGHTALYWYRQSLGQGLEFLIYFQGNSAPDKSGLPSDRFSAERTGGSVSTLTIQRTQQEDSAVYLCASSPLAGDLYEQYFGPGTRLTVT.

This rearrangement joins TRBV6-5 to TRBJ2-7; D possibly corresponds to TRBD1 (8 bases). Trimming left V 2 bases short and J 3 bases short, with 17 bases between. This CDR3 comprises 16 residues. Germline V gives CDR1 MNHEY, CDR2 SVGAGI. CDR3 DNA: TGTGCCAGCAGTTACGACCCATACAGGGGGGGCTACGAGCAGTACTTC. Protein: CASSYDPYRGGYEQYF.

The gene calls are TRBV5-1 and TRBJ2-7; TRBD2 agrees at 8 bases. The junction had 12 bases not matched to a gene; V was cut back by 8 bases and J by 5 bases. The CDR3 extends over 14 amino acids. Per germline, CDR1 SGHRS and CDR2 YFSETQ. The CDR3 loop reads CASRDIAGNHEQYF. CDR3 sequence (DNA): TGCGCCAGTCGGGATATAGCGGGAAATCACGAGCAGTACTTC.

The rearrangement joins TRBV3-1 (or the pseudogene TRBV3-2) to TRBJ2-1; the D gene is possibly TRBD2 (5 bases). V shed 4 bases and J shed 7 bases, with 11 bases lying between them. CDR3 length: 13 residues. Germline CDR1 is LGHDT and CDR2 is YNNKEL (reference sequence). The CDR3 DNA reads TGTGCCAGCAGCCGCGAGCGGCAAAATGAGCAGTTCTTC. This gives the protein CASSRERQNEQFF.

The table lists this clone with a few counts. The J gene is TRBJ2-7, the V gene TRBV5-1; 14 nucleotides match TRBD2. Trimming at V came to 6 bases and at J to 11 bases, leaving 22 bases not matched to a gene. CDR3 length: 18 residues. The germline V gene encodes CDR1 SGHRS and CDR2 YFSETQ. The CDR3 nucleotides are TGCGCCAGCATGGAGACTAGCGGGAGGGCCCCCTCTCACTTTCGAGAGTACTTC. Amino acid sequence: CASMETSGRAPSHFREYF.